Below, 24 T cell receptor beta chains from the same sample are listed, as sequenced in a study of cytomegalovirus exposure and HLA in healthy donors. The PCR ran on 60 Vbeta and 13 Jbeta primers. TCRdb's copy holds only in-frame clones and misses some; the assay was immunoSEQ multiplex PCR. Its listing shows about 74,000 clones. The sample comprised PBMCs. The origin of the receptors is a female donor in good health and CMV-seropositive.

This rearrangement joins TRBV7-2 to TRBJ2-2; D gene ambiguous. Trimming took off 3 bases at V and 4 bases at J, with 15 bases between the two ends. The germline V gene encodes CDR1 SGHTA and CDR2 FQGNSA. The CDR3 contains 16 residues. CDR3 sequence reads: CASSFMHSSPTGELFF. The CDR3 coding sequence is TGTGCCAGCAGCTTTATGCACTCGTCGCCCACCGGGGAGCTGTTTTTT.

The J gene is TRBJ2-1, the V gene TRBV5-1, with a tentative D call TRBD2 (6 bases). The CDR3 totals 14 residues. Germline loops: CDR1 SGHRS, CDR2 YFSETQ. Deletions cut 5 bases from V and 4 bases from J, with 13 bases between. As DNA, the CDR3 is TGCGCCAGCAGTAGCGGAGACCTATACAATGAGCAGTTCTTC. It is translated as CASSSGDLYNEQFF.

J is TRBJ2-5 and V is TRBV19, with 14 bases identical to TRBD2. With V trimmed by 6 bases and J by 2 bases, 5 bases remained unmatched. In germline, CDR1 is LNHDA, CDR2 SQIVND (reference sequence). This CDR3 contains 16 residues. This CDR3 reads CASRRTSGGLQETQYF. For the CDR3, the DNA is TGTGCCAGTAGAAGGACTAGCGGGGGGCTACAAGAGACCCAGTACTTC.

V usage is TRBV7-2 and J usage is TRBJ2-2; no definite D call. The CDR3 runs to 18 residues. CDR1 and CDR2 from the germline V gene are SGHTA and FQGNSA. V gave up 3 bases and J gave up 0 bases, with 17 bases separating them. The CDR3, as DNA: TGTGCCAGCAGCTTCGGAGTCAGTGGCGGCGCGAACACCGGGGAGCTGTTTTTT. It is translated as CASSFGVSGGANTGELFF.

The chain has TRBV6-6 and TRBJ1-1, with 7 bases identical to TRBD1. The CDR3 totals 14 residues. After removal of 6 bases from V and 5 bases from J, the junction contained 9 bases not matched to a gene. Germline CDR1 reads MNHNY; CDR2 reads SVGAGI (reference sequence). In DNA form, the CDR3 reads TGTGCCAGCAGGGTGAAGGGGGCTGGTACTGAAGCTTTCTTT. Amino acid sequence: CASRVKGAGTEAFF.

The chain uses TRBV14 and TRBJ2-7; the match to TRBD2 covers 10 bases. Germline V gene lookup returns CDR1 SGHDN and CDR2 FVKESK. This CDR3 contains 17 residues. With V trimmed by 5 bases and J by 2 bases, 12 bases remained unmatched. CDR3 amino acids: CASSASPSSGRPYEQYF. The DNA of the CDR3 is TGTGCCAGCAGCGCAAGTCCGTCTAGCGGGAGACCCTACGAGCAGTACTTC.

The chain employs TRBV19 and TRBJ1-2; possible D gene TRBD1, 6 bases. This CDR3 comprises 14 residues. The germline V gene has CDR1 LNHDA and CDR2 SQIVND (reference sequence). V gave up 6 bases and J gave up 5 bases, with 16 bases separating them. As DNA, the CDR3 is TGTGCCAGTAGCCCGGACAGACATAGATATGGCTACACCTTC. It codes for CASSPDRHRYGYTF.

The gene calls are TRBV30 and TRBJ2-3; D may be TRBD2 (6 bases). CDR1 is GTSNPN and CDR2 is SVGIG in the germline V gene (reference sequence). The CDR3 is 15 residues long. V was trimmed by 3 bases and J by 0 bases, leaving 13 bases between them. CDR3 nucleotide sequence: TGTGCCTGGAGGCCCGTCGGAGGGAGCACAGATACGCAGTATTTT. Protein product: CAWRPVGGSTDTQYF.

V gene TRBV2 combines with J gene TRBJ1-5; D is uncertain. The CDR3 sequence is 16 residues long. The V and J ends lost 2 bases and 3 bases respectively, with 14 bases between them. Germline values: CDR1 SNHLY, CDR2 FYNNEI. CDR3: CASSELNRSYNQPQHF. CDR3 bases: TGTGCCAGCAGTGAATTAAATCGCAGTTACAATCAGCCCCAGCATTTT. Full variable domain (missing parts from reference TRBV2 and TRBJ1-5): EPEVTQTPSHQVTQMGQEVILRCVPISNHLYFYWYRQILGQKVEFLVSFYNNEISEKSEIFDDQFSVERPDGSNFTLKIRSTKLEDSAMYFCASSELNRSYNQPQHFGDGTRLSIL.

This chain links TRBV18 with TRBJ1-2; D is uncertain. CDR1 and CDR2 from the germline V gene are KGHSH and LQKENI. V lost 5 bases, J lost 2 bases, and 9 bases lay in between. This CDR3 has 13 residues. CDR3 sequence (DNA): TGTGCCAGCTCAGCCGGAGAAAACTATGGCTACACCTTC. Translation gives CASSAGENYGYTF. Complete variable domain (other parts from reference TRBV18 and TRBJ1-2): NAGVMQNPRHLVRRRGQEARLRCSPMKGHSHVYWYRQLPEEGLKFMVYLQKENIIDESGMPKERFSAEFPKEGPSILRIQQVVRGDSAAYFCASSAGENYGYTFGSGTRLTVV.

The rearrangement links TRBV30 to TRBJ2-7; D unclear. Germline V gene sequence: CDR1 GTSNPN, CDR2 SVGIG (reference sequence). The CDR3 has 14 residues. Trimming cost V 0 bases and J 3 bases, with 12 bases left between them. The CDR3 DNA reads TGTGCCTGGAGTGTGCCCCCAGGCCACTACGAGCAGTACTTC. Encoded protein: CAWSVPPGHYEQYF. The full variable domain, with the rest looked up from reference TRBV30 and TRBJ2-7, is SQTIHQWPATLVQPVGSPLSLECTVEGTSNPNLYWYRQAAGRGLQLLFYSVGIGQISSEVPQNLSASRPQDRQFILSSKKLLLSDSGFYLCAWSVPPGHYEQYFGPGTRLTVT.

V usage is TRBV14 and J usage is TRBJ2-5, with a possible D match to TRBD2 (5 bases). CDR3 size: 15 residues. CDR1 and CDR2 (germline): SGHDN, FVKESK. Trimming stripped 4 bases from V and 3 bases from J, with 15 bases between. Written as DNA, the CDR3 is TGTGCCAGCAGCCCCCAGGTCGGAGCGGAAGAGACCCAGTACTTC. This encodes CASSPQVGAEETQYF.

The V call is TRBV7-8, the J call TRBJ1-1, with TRBD1 matching over 8 bases. The CDR3 runs 14 residues. CDR1 SGHVS and CDR2 FQNEAQ come from the germline V gene. With V trimmed by 3 bases and J by 10 bases, 10 bases remained unmatched. CDR3 in amino acids: CASSFRMSGTGAFF. DNA for the CDR3: TGTGCCAGCAGCTTTCGAATGTCCGGGACAGGAGCTTTCTTT.

J is TRBJ1-1 and V is TRBV27, with 7 bases identical to TRBD1. Germline lookup yields CDR1 MNHEY and CDR2 SMNVEV (reference sequence). V trimming: 6 bases; J trimming: 4 bases; junction bases outside the gene matches: 5. CDR3 size: 13 residues. The CDR3 DNA reads as TGTGCCAGCAGGACCACAGGGGTCACTGAAGCTTTCTTT. Residues: CASRTTGVTEAFF.

V usage is TRBV30 and J usage is TRBJ2-1, with 14 nucleotides matching TRBD2. The CDR3 runs to 17 residues. In germline, CDR1 is GTSNPN, CDR2 SVGIG (reference sequence). V lost 2 bases to trimming and J lost 9 bases; unmatched junction nucleotides: 12. Here the CDR3 reads CAWSSGTSGRVSGEQFF. CDR3 sequence (DNA): TGTGCCTGGAGTTCCGGGACTAGCGGGAGAGTCAGTGGTGAGCAGTTCTTC.

The DNA of the CDR3 is TGTGCCAGCAGCTCCGGGACAGGTGCAGATGGCTACACCTTC. Translated: CASSSGTGADGYTF. This chain connects TRBV5-8 to TRBJ1-2; 8 positions agree with TRBD1. Trimming at V came to 3 bases and at J to 6 bases, leaving 7 bases not matched to a gene. Germline V lookup: CDR1 SGHTS, CDR2 YDEGEE. CDR3 length: 14 residues.

The chain couples TRBV19 to TRBJ2-2; D not resolved. The germline CDR1 and CDR2 sequences are LNHDA and SQIVND (reference sequence). The CDR3 has 12 residues. V dropped 3 bases and J dropped 5 bases, with 4 bases sitting between them. The CDR3 region has the DNA TGTGCCAGTAGTATCAGTACCGGGGAGCTGTTTTTT. Its protein product is CASSISTGELFF. Combining the CDR3 with reference TRBV19 and TRBJ2-2 gives the whole variable domain DGGITQSPKYLFRKEGQNVTLSCEQNLNHDAMYWYRQDPGQGLRLIYYSQIVNDFQKGDIAEGYSVSREKKESFPLTVTSAQKNPTAFYLCASSISTGELFFGEGSRLTVL.

CDR3 in DNA: TGTGCCAGCAGTCTTCCGGGAGCAACCGAGCAGTACTTC. Encoded protein: CASSLPGATEQYF. The chain is built from TRBV28 and TRBJ2-7; maybe TRBD2 (6 bases). Germline values: CDR1 MDHEN, CDR2 SYDVKM. The CDR3 has 13 residues. The germline V and J ends were trimmed by 5 bases and 6 bases, with 14 bases remaining between them.

J is TRBJ1-4 and V is TRBV6-1, with 10 nucleotides matching TRBD1. V lost 5 bases, J lost 7 bases, and 4 bases stayed unmatched. CDR1 and CDR2 from the germline V gene are MNHNS and SASEGT. CDR3 length: 14 residues. The DNA for the CDR3 is TGTGCCAGCAGTATCGACAGGGGGCGTGAAAAACTGTTTTTT. This gives the protein CASSIDRGREKLFF.

The rearrangement joins TRBV7-2 to TRBJ2-7; D might be TRBD2 (5 bases). The V gene's germline CDR1 is SGHTA and CDR2 FQGNSA. The CDR3 extends over 14 amino acids. Trimming removed 5 bases from V and 6 bases from J, with 17 bases in between. The CDR3 is CASSRDPLDPEQYF. The CDR3 bases are TGTGCCAGCAGCCGGGATCCCTTGGACCCCGAGCAGTACTTC.

The chain employs TRBV18 and TRBJ2-2; TRBD1 matches at 7 bases. Trimming at V came to 5 bases and at J to 1 base, leaving 13 bases not matched to a gene. CDR1 and CDR2 (germline): KGHSH, LQKENI. The CDR3 runs 18 residues. CDR3: CASSSRTGYEKNTGELFF. DNA for the CDR3: TGTGCCAGCTCATCTAGGACAGGCTATGAGAAGAACACCGGGGAGCTGTTTTTT.

The chain employs TRBV27 and TRBJ1-5; TRBD1 is a possible D gene (5 bases). This CDR3 spans 13 amino acids. Per the germline V gene, CDR1 is MNHEY and CDR2 is SMNVEV (reference sequence). Trimming removed 6 bases at V and 4 bases at J, with 10 bases between. This CDR3 is CASRKTDNQPQHF. For the CDR3, the DNA is TGTGCCAGCAGAAAGACAGATAATCAGCCCCAGCATTTT.

This rearrangement joins TRBV19 to TRBJ2-3; D is perhaps TRBD1 (5 bases). CDR1 and CDR2 (germline): LNHDA, SQIVND (reference sequence). V was trimmed by 4 bases and J by 2 bases, leaving 10 bases between them. CDR3 size: 14 residues. The CDR3 loop is CASSKAGYTDTQYF. CDR3 DNA sequence: TGTGCCAGTAGTAAGGCAGGGTACACAGATACGCAGTATTTT.

The chain recombines TRBV7-2 with TRBJ1-3; 7 bases line up with TRBD1. Looked up from germline, CDR1 is SGHTA and CDR2 is FQGNSA. With V trimmed by 1 base and J by 2 bases, 2 bases remained unmatched. This CDR3 spans 15 amino acids. The DNA of the CDR3 is TGTGCCAGCAGCTTAGGACAGGGAGCTGGAAACACCATATATTTT. This encodes CASSLGQGAGNTIYF.